The source of this T cell receptor (beta chain) is a study of T cell responses to AZD1222 COVID-19 vaccine. General study findings and limits: Nearly half of spike-specific TCRs reportedly target unmutated variant regions. Seropositive status at baseline applied to only 6 or 7 AZD1222 recipients. A rise in Spike-specific TCR breadth and depth followed two AZD1222 doses. The repertoires were collected only after the peak T cell response.

The data were produced by immunoSEQ multiplex PCR, yet TCRdb's version contains in-frame clones alone and is incomplete. The sample comprises some 120,000 clones, 70% to 85% of which are singletons, and roughly a quarter rests with the top ten. Regarding this clone: What it recognizes is unknown.

The germline CDR1 and CDR2 sequences are LGHDT and YNNKEL (reference sequence). Trimming removed 6 bases at V and 2 bases at J, with 12 bases between. This CDR3 spans 14 amino acids. The V gene is TRBV3-1 (or the pseudogene TRBV3-2), the J gene TRBJ2-3; a weak D match, TRBD1 (5 bases). Sequenced here: peripheral blood, sampled 28 days after the second AZD1222 dose. The TCR comes from an adult who received the AZD1222 COVID-19 vaccine. The DNA for the CDR3 is TGTGCCAGCAGGCTTACAGGATCCACAGATACGCAGTATTTT. It yields the protein CASRLTGSTDTQYF.